The source of this TCR beta chain is a study of regulatory T cells in long-lasting Graves disease. The CDR3 totals 15 residues. Germline-derived CDR1 and CDR2 are GTSNPN and SVGIG (reference sequence). Assembly of TCR beta libraries relied on iRepertoire HTBI primers together with Arm-PCR of CDR3 regions. TCRdb re-analysed the multiplex PCR reads in MiXCR, keeping a single row per CDR3 protein. The sample has around 480,000 distinct CDR3 sequences; about 16% are singletons. Time point here: newly diagnosed GD, antithyroid drugs for less than 3 months. Making the TCR library involved RNA that had been extracted from PBMCs. These same data were also listed under a study on T cells in Graves' hyperthyroidism and ophthalmopathy. That work adds: Graves' hyperthyroidism without ophthalmopathy progression within 18 months was termed stable. The TCR CDR3 was amplified in a first-round RT-PCR using the HTBI primer set.

The sample consisted of peripheral blood mononuclear cells (PBMCs), taken at new diagnosis, from a patient treated with antithyroid drugs. This TCR came from a man in his forties or fifties with Graves disease. The chain recombines TRBV30 with TRBJ2-3; 11 bases map to TRBD2. The DNA end favors TRBJ2-1, so the J call may be wrong. Here the CDR3 DNA reads TGTGCCTGGAGTCCAACTAGCGGGAGTCCCTATGAGCAGTTCTTC. Protein product: CAWSPTSGSPYEQFF.